The 23 T cell receptor beta chains listed next were all sequenced from one sample in a study of blood T cells in healthy people across ages. A second about 7 to 12 cycle PCR used barcoded and J-beta primers. MiXCR was run by TCRdb on the 5' RACE reads, yielding one entry per CDR3 protein. Counted here are under 700,000 distinct CDR3 sequences, 24% occurring once; the ten biggest clones make up around 10%. The same data also went into a second study, on T cells of mothers and their children.

The sample taken for sequencing was blood. These receptor sequences come from a boy under 18 in good health.

This clonotype was recorded once. V usage is TRBV7-3 and J usage is TRBJ2-1; 12 bases line up with TRBD1. The CDR3 extends over 20 amino acids. The germline V gene encodes CDR1 SGHTA and CDR2 FQGTGA. The junction had 14 bases not matched to a gene; V was cut back by 1 base and J by 4 bases. This CDR3 is CASSLRRDRGPGLAYNEQFF. The CDR3 DNA reads as TGTGCCAGCAGCTTAAGGCGGGACAGGGGGCCTGGACTAGCTTACAATGAGCAGTTCTTC. Full variable domain (outside the CDR3, taken from reference TRBV7-3 and TRBJ2-1): GAGVSQTPSNKVTEKGKYVELRCDPISGHTALYWYRQSLGQGPEFLIYFQGTGAADDSGLPNDRFFAVRPEGSVSTLKIQRTERGDSAVYLCASSLRRDRGPGLAYNEQFFGPGTRLTVL.

The chain recombines TRBV12-3 or TRBV12-4 with TRBJ2-5; perhaps TRBD2 as D (5 bases). Trimming left V 9 bases short and J 2 bases short, with 13 bases between. This CDR3 spans 13 amino acids. CDR3 region: CASKGDGQETQYF. Here the CDR3 DNA reads TGTGCCAGTAAGGGAGACGGACAAGAGACCCAGTACTTC.

This clonotype was counted between two and nine times. The CDR3 nucleotides read TGTGCCAGCAGTTACAGATCTGCAGGGGGAGCCAAAAACATTCAGTACTTC. It codes for CASSYRSAGGAKNIQYF. The rearrangement uses TRBV6-2 or TRBV6-3 and TRBJ2-4, with 7 bases aligning to TRBD1. This CDR3 has 17 residues. The V segment lost 2 bases and the J segment 0 bases; nucleotides outside the gene matches: 7. CDR1 and CDR2 from the germline V gene are MNHEY and SVGEGT.

V is TRBV18 and J is TRBJ2-7; D is possibly TRBD1 or TRBD2 (6 bases each). This CDR3 is 14 amino acids long. Germline CDR1 is KGHSH and CDR2 is LQKENI. Between the trimmed V and J ends, which lost 2 bases and 4 bases, there was a span of 12 bases. As DNA, the CDR3 is TGTGCCAGCTCACCATTAGGGGGGCGGTACGAGCAGTACTTC. It translates to CASSPLGGRYEQYF.

V and J are TRBV4-2 and TRBJ1-5, with a weak D call TRBD1 (5 bases). Germline V gives CDR1 LGHNA, CDR2 YNFKEQ. V dropped 5 bases and J dropped 0 bases, with 14 bases sitting between them. The CDR3 runs to 16 residues. In nucleotides, the CDR3 is TGTGCCAGCAGCTATACACAGGAAGATAGCAATCAGCCCCAGCATTTT. This encodes CASSYTQEDSNQPQHF.

The CDR3 here is CASTADRQNTEAFF. The CDR3 region has the DNA TGTGCCAGCACCGCCGACCGACAGAACACTGAAGCTTTCTTT. V and J are TRBV7-9 and TRBJ1-1; D is ambiguous. This CDR3 has 14 amino acids. Germline V gene lookup returns CDR1 SEHNR and CDR2 FQNEAQ (reference sequence). Trimming left V 7 bases short and J 1 base short, with 13 bases between.

The V call is TRBV7-2, the J call TRBJ2-2; no clear D gene. The CDR3 runs 17 residues. CDR1 and CDR2 (germline): SGHTA, FQGNSA. The V gene lost 1 base and the J gene lost 0 bases, with 12 bases spanning the gap. The CDR3 protein is CASSLVASLANTGELFF. CDR3 bases: TGTGCCAGCAGCTTAGTGGCGTCGTTAGCGAACACCGGGGAGCTGTTTTTT. The variable domain in full, completed from reference TRBV7-2 and TRBJ2-2, reads GAGVSQSPSNKVTEKGKDVELRCDPISGHTALYWYRQSLGQGLEFLIYFQGNSAPDKSGLPSDRFSAERTGGSVSTLTIQRTQQEDSAVYLCASSLVASLANTGELFFGEGSRLTVL.

This rearrangement joins TRBV6-6 to TRBJ1-4; the D gene is possibly TRBD1 (5 bases). Deletions cut 4 bases from V and 6 bases from J, with 12 bases between. Germline loops: CDR1 MNHNY, CDR2 SVGAGI (reference sequence). This CDR3 spans 14 amino acids. In DNA form, the CDR3 reads TGTGCCAGCAGTTCCGGGGGGTTTTATGAAAAACTGTTTTTT. Protein sequence: CASSSGGFYEKLFF.

CDR3 in DNA: TGTGCCAGCAGCGGAGCGGGAGAGGACTACAATGAGCAGTTCTTC. It specifies CASSGAGEDYNEQFF. The chain has TRBV21-1 and TRBJ2-1. TRBV21-1 is given as a pseudogene. The CDR3 contains 15 residues.

This clonotype was seen a handful of times. The rearrangement uses TRBV20-1 and TRBJ2-3; TRBD2 matches at 9 bases. The CDR3 extends over 14 amino acids. The germline gives CDR1 DFQATT, CDR2 SNEGSKA (reference sequence). V lost 4 bases and J lost 1; bases outside the gene matches: 3. CDR3 region: CSAKREDGTDTQYF. In nucleotides, the CDR3 is TGCAGTGCTAAGCGGGAGGATGGCACAGATACGCAGTATTTT.

The chain has TRBV6-1 and TRBJ2-3; 10 bases fit TRBD2. V shed 5 bases and J 2 bases; nucleotides not matched to a gene: 10. The CDR3 has 17 amino acids. Germline loops: CDR1 MNHNS, CDR2 SASEGT. The DNA of the CDR3 is TGTGCCAGCAGTCCGATGACTAGCGGGCCACCCACAGATACGCAGTATTTT. Its protein product is CASSPMTSGPPTDTQYF.

The chain couples TRBV20-1 to TRBJ2-3; a possible D gene is TRBD1 (5 bases). Germline V gene sequence: CDR1 DFQATT, CDR2 SNEGSKA (reference sequence). The V end was cut by 6 bases, the J end by 2 bases, with 9 bases between. The CDR3 runs to 12 residues. CDR3 nucleotide sequence: TGCAGTGCCCAGACAGACACAGATACGCAGTATTTT. Translation: CSAQTDTDTQYF.

The V call is TRBV28, the J call TRBJ2-7, with 8 bases fitting TRBD1. Losses at the gene ends were 6 bases for V and 2 bases for J; bases not matched to a gene: 6. The CDR3 covers 14 residues. Germline V gene sequence: CDR1 MDHEN, CDR2 SYDVKM. The CDR3 nucleotides read TGTGCCAGCAGCCGACAGGGGTCTACCTACGAGCAGTACTTC. Translated: CASSRQGSTYEQYF.

This clonotype was detected many times. The rearrangement uses TRBV7-2 and TRBJ1-2, with D tentatively TRBD1 (6 bases). The CDR3 is made up of 15 amino acids. The V end was cut by 4 bases, the J end by 3 bases, with 15 bases between. Germline CDR1 reads SGHTA; CDR2 reads FQGNSA. The CDR3 DNA follows: TGTGCCAGCAGCTGGTCCGGGGGCGCGGACTATGGCTACACCTTC. Translated, it gives CASSWSGGADYGYTF.

The rearrangement links TRBV28 to TRBJ2-5; perhaps TRBD2 as D (5 bases). CDR1 and CDR2 (germline): MDHEN, SYDVKM. The CDR3 contains 17 residues. With 0 bases removed from V and 1 base from J, the gap between germline ends came to 15 bases. The CDR3 spells CASSLWALGVGQETQYF. DNA for the CDR3: TGTGCCAGCAGTTTATGGGCACTGGGAGTGGGCCAAGAGACCCAGTACTTC. Full variable domain (missing parts from reference TRBV28 and TRBJ2-5): DVKVTQSSRYLVKRTGEKVFLECVQDMDHENMFWYRQDPGLGLRLIYFSYDVKMKEKGDIPEGYSVSREKKERFSLILESASTNQTSMYLCASSLWALGVGQETQYFGPGTRLLVL.

This chain uses TRBV4-3 with TRBJ2-3; D might be TRBD2 (6 bases). The CDR3 totals 14 residues. The V and J ends lost 2 bases and 1 base respectively, with 7 bases between them. The germline V gene encodes CDR1 LGHNA and CDR2 YSLEER. DNA of the CDR3: TGCGCCAGCAGCCAACAGCGGGGCACAGATACGCAGTATTTT. This codes for CASSQQRGTDTQYF.

The chain is built from TRBV12-3 or TRBV12-4 and TRBJ1-3, with D possibly being TRBD1 (5 bases). The CDR3 spans 15 residues. V lost 3 bases, J lost 0 bases, and 9 bases lay in between. CDR3 sequence reads: CASSFGGSSGNTIYF. The CDR3 DNA reads as TGTGCCAGCAGTTTTGGGGGGAGCTCTGGAAACACCATATATTTT.

In this sample, this clonotype turned up a few times. Mismatch with germline at one junction end may stem from a read error. This chain uses TRBV6-5 with TRBJ1-2, with D possibly being TRBD1 (5 bases). Germline values: CDR1 MNHEY, CDR2 SVGAGI. The CDR3 length is 13 residues. The chain's CDR3 is CASSPGGFEGCTF. CDR3 coding DNA: TGTGCCAGCAGTCCCGGGGGGTTTGAAGGCTGCACCTTC.

This chain links TRBV11-2 with TRBJ1-2; 7 bases agree with TRBD1. CDR1 and CDR2 (germline): SGHAT, FQNNGV. The trim removed 0 bases at V and 5 bases at J, leaving 6 bases unmatched. CDR3 length: 15 residues. The CDR3 region is CASSLEGGITYGYTF. CDR3 coding DNA: TGTGCCAGCAGCTTAGAAGGGGGCATTACGTATGGCTACACCTTC.

This clonotype showed up just a few times. The rearrangement links TRBV25-1 to TRBJ1-4; 7 bases are shared with TRBD1. This CDR3 is built from 13 residues. The V gene's germline CDR1 is MGHDK and CDR2 SYGVNS. With V trimmed by 7 bases and J by 10 bases, 9 bases remained unmatched. The DNA for the CDR3 is TGTGCCAGCAAGGAGGGGGCGGATGGAAAACTGTTTTTT. Protein: CASKEGADGKLFF.

The chain links TRBV6-5 to TRBJ1-1, with D possibly TRBD1 on 5 matching bases. The CDR3 runs 18 residues. Germline V gives CDR1 MNHEY, CDR2 SVGAGI. The ends were cut back, 2 bases at V and 1 base at J, with 20 bases in the middle. The CDR3 protein is CASSYAKLGRGQNTEAFF. In DNA form, the CDR3 reads TGTGCCAGCAGTTACGCCAAACTGGGCAGAGGACAGAACACTGAAGCTTTCTTT.

The rearrangement links TRBV4-2 to TRBJ1-4, with TRBD1 identical over 7 bases. Germline V lookup: CDR1 LGHNA, CDR2 YNFKEQ. The CDR3 length is 17 residues. The V gene end was trimmed by 1 base and the J gene end by 7 bases; junction bases not matched to a gene: 12. CDR3 residues: CASSQGARQGAGEKLFF. In nucleotides, the CDR3 is TGTGCCAGCAGCCAAGGGGCCCGACAGGGTGCTGGTGAAAAACTGTTTTTT.

On this clonotype itself: Germline is not matched at one junction end, which may reflect a read error. V is TRBV19 and J is TRBJ2-1; D unclear. Germline V gene data show CDR1 as LNHDA and CDR2 as SQIVND (reference sequence). The CDR3 length is 14 residues. CDR3 sequence reads: CASSIGSTYNEHFF. For the CDR3, the DNA is TGTGCCAGTAGTATTGGGTCCACCTACAATGAGCACTTCTTC.